This T cell receptor beta chain emerged from a study of shared clonotypes between healthy human individuals. Here immunoSEQ multiplex PCR was the method, and the copy in TCRdb shows in-frame clones only, minus some. The sample consists of around 2,000,000 clones, approximately 94% of them appearing once. As defined, naive CD8 cells were CD45RO-negative and positively selected for CCR7, with terminally differentiated effector memory CD45RA+ cells excluded. V lost 4 bases, J lost 3 bases, and 8 bases stayed unmatched. Germline assignment: CDR1 SGHVS and CDR2 FQNEAQ. CDR3 length equals 16 residues. The gene calls are TRBV7-8 and TRBJ2-1; TRBD1 matches 8 bases. This receptor was taken from a man aged 18 to 30 in good health. Some clones in this sample may be carry-over from other donors' samples. Sequencing input: naive CD8+ T cells from PBMCs. CDR3 in amino acids: CASSSRQGLSYNEQFF. The CDR3 DNA is TGTGCCAGCAGCTCCCGACAGGGGTTGAGCTACAATGAGCAGTTCTTC. Variable domain in full (rest from reference TRBV7-8 and TRBJ2-1): GAGVSQSPRYKVAKRGQDVALRCDPISGHVSLFWYQQALGQGPEFLTYFQNEAQLDKSGLPSDRFFAERPEGSVSTLKIQRTQQEDSAVYLCASSSRQGLSYNEQFFGPGTRLTVL.